Listed here are 11 T cell receptor beta chains from one sample, sequenced in a study of blood T cells in healthy people across ages. The second PCR ran about 6 to 12 cycles with a sample-barcoded 5' primer and J-beta primers. TCRdb reprocessed the 5' RACE reads with MiXCR, giving one entry per CDR3 protein. The table has around 800,000 distinct CDR3 sequences, 25% to 30% seen once; the top ten hold about 3%. In addition, the sample was reused for a study of T cells of mothers and their children.

Sequencing was done on a sample of blood. All receptors derive from a boy between 5 and 17 years old in good health.

This clonotype was counted a few times. The chain combines TRBV2 with TRBJ2-5, with 11 bases lining up with TRBD2. Germline CDR1 SNHLY, CDR2 FYNNEI. This CDR3 spans 15 amino acids. V lost 6 bases and J lost 4; bases outside the gene matches: 7. CDR3 nucleotides: TGTGCCAGCAGCATACTAGCGGGGGTACCAGAGACCCAGTACTTC. Translated, it gives CASSILAGVPETQYF.

In its sample, this clonotype was seen a few times. One end of the junction does not line up with germline, which may come from a read error. This rearrangement joins TRBV6-5 to TRBJ2-7, with 9 bases fitting TRBD1. Germline-derived CDR1 and CDR2 are MNHEY and SVGAGI. The CDR3 spans 14 residues. CDR3 DNA: TGTGCCAGCAGTGATATCCGAGTCGGGACAGGGTGTCACTTC. Amino acids: CASSDIRVGTGCHF.

This clonotype has a handful of counts. V gene TRBV9 combines with J gene TRBJ1-1; D not resolved. Germline CDR1 reads SGDLS; CDR2 reads YYNGEE. V lost 3 bases to trimming and J lost 4 bases, with 10 bases between them. The CDR3 loop spans 13 amino acids. The CDR3 here is CASSAPGSTEAFF. CDR3 nucleotide sequence: TGTGCCAGCAGCGCCCCGGGGTCCACTGAAGCTTTCTTT.

In its sample, this clonotype was seen a few times. The chain carries TRBV9 and TRBJ1-6; no clear D gene. V lost 7 bases and J 7 bases, leaving 15 bases between the germline ends. Germline values: CDR1 SGDLS, CDR2 YYNGEE. This CDR3 has 14 residues. The CDR3 spells CASCSGHANSPLHF. The CDR3 bases are TGTGCCAGCTGTTCCGGGCACGCGAATTCACCCCTCCACTTT.

This chain joins TRBV6-1 and TRBJ1-2; D gene ambiguous. CDR1 and CDR2 from the germline V gene are MNHNS and SASEGT. The CDR3 runs 15 residues. Trimming pared 4 bases from V and 4 bases from J, leaving 16 bases between. The CDR3 bases are TGTGCCAGCAGTGTACTTCAGACCGGCACCTATGGCTACACCTTC. Translated, it gives CASSVLQTGTYGYTF.

This clonotype was counted only a few times. The chain recombines TRBV18 with TRBJ2-3, with D perhaps TRBD1 or TRBD2 (6 bases each). V lost 0 bases, J lost 11 bases, and 15 bases lay in between. This CDR3 is 14 amino acids long. The germline V gene has CDR1 KGHSH and CDR2 LQKENI. This CDR3 is CASSPPSQQGLQYF. Written as DNA, the CDR3 is TGTGCCAGCTCACCACCATCTCAACAGGGACTGCAGTATTTT.

This chain links TRBV1 with TRBJ2-1; TRBD2, the D gene given by the table, was not confirmed from the DNA. TRBV1 is noted as a pseudogene. The CDR3 consists of 13 residues. The DNA of the CDR3 is TGCACCAGCAGCCGGGGGACTGACAATGAGCAGTTCTTC. The encoded protein is CTSSRGTDNEQFF.

As DNA, the CDR3 is TGTGCCAGCAGCTTAAGGGGTACGGATTCACCCCTCCACTTT. Its protein is CASSLRGTDSPLHF. The chain recombines TRBV7-3 with TRBJ1-6; D uncertain. V was trimmed by 1 base and J by 8 bases, leaving 9 bases between them. The germline gives CDR1 SGHTA, CDR2 FQGTGA. The CDR3 spans 14 residues.

In its sample, this clonotype was seen a few times. The chain joins TRBV12-3 or TRBV12-4 to TRBJ1-3; D may be TRBD1 (6 bases). The CDR3 spans 12 residues. V lost 6 bases, J lost 7 bases, and 10 bases lay in between. The CDR3 DNA is TGTGCCAGCAGCGGGAGGGGGAACACCATATATTTT. Its translation: CASSGRGNTIYF.

This sequence joins TRBV29-1 and TRBJ2-3, with 10 positions matching TRBD2. The CDR3 is 16 amino acids. Germline assignment: CDR1 SQVTM and CDR2 ANQGSEA. V was clipped by 3 bases and J by 0 bases; unmatched bases: 6. This CDR3 is CSVEASGSASTDTQYF. The CDR3 DNA follows: TGCAGCGTTGAGGCTAGCGGGAGTGCGAGCACAGATACGCAGTATTTT.

This chain uses TRBV12-3 or TRBV12-4 with TRBJ1-1; 10 bases are a match to TRBD1. The CDR3 runs to 16 residues. The J segment lost 3 bases and the V segment lost 6 bases, leaving 10 bases of the junction unmatched. The CDR3 coding sequence is TGTGCCAGCAGGGCGGGACAGGGGAGATGGGACACTGAAGCTTTCTTT. Amino acid sequence: CASRAGQGRWDTEAFF.